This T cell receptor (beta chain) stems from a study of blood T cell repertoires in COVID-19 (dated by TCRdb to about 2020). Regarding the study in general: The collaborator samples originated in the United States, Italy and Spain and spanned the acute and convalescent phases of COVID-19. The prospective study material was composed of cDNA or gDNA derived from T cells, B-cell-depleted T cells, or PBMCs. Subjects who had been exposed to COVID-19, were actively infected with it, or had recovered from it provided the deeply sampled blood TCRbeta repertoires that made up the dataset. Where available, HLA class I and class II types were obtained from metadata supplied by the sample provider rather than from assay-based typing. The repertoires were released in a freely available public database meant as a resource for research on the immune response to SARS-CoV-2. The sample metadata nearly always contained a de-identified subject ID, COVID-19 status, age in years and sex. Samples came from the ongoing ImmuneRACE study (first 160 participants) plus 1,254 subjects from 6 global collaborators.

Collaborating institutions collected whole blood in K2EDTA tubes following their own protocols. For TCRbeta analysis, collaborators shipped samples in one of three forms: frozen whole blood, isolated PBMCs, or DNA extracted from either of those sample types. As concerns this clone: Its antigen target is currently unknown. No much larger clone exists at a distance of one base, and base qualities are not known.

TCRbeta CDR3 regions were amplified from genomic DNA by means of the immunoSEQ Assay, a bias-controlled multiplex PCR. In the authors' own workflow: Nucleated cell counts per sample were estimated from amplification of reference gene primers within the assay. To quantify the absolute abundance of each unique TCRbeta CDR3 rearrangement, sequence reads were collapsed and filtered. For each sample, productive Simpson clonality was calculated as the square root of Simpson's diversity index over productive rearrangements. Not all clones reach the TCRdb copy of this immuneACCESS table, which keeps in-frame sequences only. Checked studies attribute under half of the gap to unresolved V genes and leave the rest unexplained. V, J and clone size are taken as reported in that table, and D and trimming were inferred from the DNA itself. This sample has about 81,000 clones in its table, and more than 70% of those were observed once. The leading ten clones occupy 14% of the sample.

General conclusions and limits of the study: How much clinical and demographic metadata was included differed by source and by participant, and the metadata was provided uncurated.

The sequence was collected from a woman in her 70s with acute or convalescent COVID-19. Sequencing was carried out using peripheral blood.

The CDR3 reads CASSLGGPGELFF. The nucleotide sequence reads as follows: TGCGCCAGCAGCTTGGGTGGGCCCGGGGAGCTGTTTTTT. In this chain, TRBV5-1 is recombined with TRBJ2-2, with the identity of the D gene unclear. The CDR3 sequence holds 13 residues, the cysteine and phenylalanine included. Of the read, only the CDR3 DNA is kept; its 39 bases are in frame from base 1. V loses 0 bases, J loses 6 bases, and the germline ends lie 6 bases apart. Via the germline V gene, CDR1 is SGHRS and CDR2 YFSETQ.